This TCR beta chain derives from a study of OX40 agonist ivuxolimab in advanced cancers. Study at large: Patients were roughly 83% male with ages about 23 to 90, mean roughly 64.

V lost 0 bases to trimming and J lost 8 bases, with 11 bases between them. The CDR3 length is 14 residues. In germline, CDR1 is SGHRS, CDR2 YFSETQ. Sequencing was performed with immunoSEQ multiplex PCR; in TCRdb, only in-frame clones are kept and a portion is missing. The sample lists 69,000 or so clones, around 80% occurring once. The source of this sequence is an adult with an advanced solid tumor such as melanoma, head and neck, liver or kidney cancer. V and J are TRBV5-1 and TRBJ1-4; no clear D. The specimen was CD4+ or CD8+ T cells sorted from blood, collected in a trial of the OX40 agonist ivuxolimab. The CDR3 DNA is TGCGCCAGCAGCTTGGGTACCCCCAAGGAAAAACTGTTTTTT. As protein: CASSLGTPKEKLFF.